Listed here are 17 T cell receptor beta chains from one sample, sequenced in a study of early stage breast cancer tumors. Here immunoSEQ multiplex PCR was the method, and the copy in TCRdb shows in-frame clones only, minus some. The table records some 28,000 clones, under 60% of them present only once. Sequencing was done on a sample of breast tumor tissue. These receptors all come from a person aged 45 to 60 with breast cancer.

In this sample, this clone turned up a few times. This rearrangement joins TRBV7-9 to TRBJ2-2; no clear D. V was clipped by 5 bases and J by 1 base, with 5 bases between them. From germline, CDR1 is SEHNR and CDR2 FQNEAQ (reference sequence). This CDR3 spans 13 amino acids. The CDR3 protein is CASSPQNTGELFF. As DNA, the CDR3 is TGTGCCAGCAGCCCCCAGAACACCGGGGAGCTGTTTTTT.

The chain recombines TRBV7-9 with TRBJ2-7, with D maybe TRBD2 (5 bases). With 4 bases removed from V and 4 bases from J, the gap between germline ends came to 8 bases. CDR3 length equals 12 residues. The V gene's germline CDR1 is SEHNR and CDR2 FQNEAQ (reference sequence). CDR3 nucleotides: TGTGCCAGCAGCTCCGGACTTTACGAGCAGTACTTC. It is translated as CASSSGLYEQYF.

This clone was counted a few times. This chain uses TRBV18 with TRBJ1-5; D remains ambiguous. Germline CDR1 reads KGHSH; CDR2 reads LQKENI. The CDR3 length is 13 residues. V lost 5 bases and J lost 1, with 6 bases in between. DNA for the CDR3: TGTGCCAGCTCAGTATCGAGCAATCAGCCCCAGCATTTT. It translates to CASSVSSNQPQHF.

This chain links TRBV9 with TRBJ2-1; TRBD1 aligns across 7 bases. V dropped 0 bases and J dropped 3; count of bases not matched to a gene: 6. Germline CDR1 SGDLS, CDR2 YYNGEE. The CDR3 consists of 16 residues. The CDR3 DNA is TGTGCCAGCAGCGTAGACAGGGGCAGCCTCTACAATGAGCAGTTCTTC. Translating it yields CASSVDRGSLYNEQFF.

The rearrangement links TRBV18 to TRBJ1-1, with 7 bases fitting TRBD1. The CDR3 runs to 16 residues. Germline values: CDR1 KGHSH, CDR2 LQKENI. Losses at the gene ends were 3 bases for V and 1 base for J; bases not matched to a gene: 8. The CDR3 sequence is CASSPQGQLKNTEAFF. CDR3 nucleotide sequence: TGTGCCAGCTCACCTCAGGGACAGCTTAAGAACACTGAAGCTTTCTTT.

The chain carries TRBV7-6 and TRBJ2-5; 9 positions match TRBD1. This CDR3 comprises 16 residues. Trimming cost V 3 bases and J 4 bases; bases outside gene matches: 9. The V gene's germline CDR1 is SGHVS and CDR2 FNYEAQ. The DNA of the CDR3 is TGTGCCAGCAGCTTCCCGGGACAGGGATTCGGAGAGACCCAGTACTTC. Its protein is CASSFPGQGFGETQYF.

The CDR3 loop is CASSAGPFGEQYF. DNA for the CDR3: TGTGCCAGCAGTGCGGGTCCTTTTGGGGAGCAGTACTTC. The chain joins TRBV25-1 to TRBJ2-7; D remains unclear. V lost 4 bases and J 7 bases, leaving 14 bases between the germline ends. Germline lookup yields CDR1 MGHDK and CDR2 SYGVNS. This CDR3 has 13 residues.

This clone has just one count. This sequence joins TRBV6-5 and TRBJ1-4, with 7 bases aligning to TRBD1. CDR3 length: 14 amino acids. Germline CDR1 and CDR2: MNHEY and SVGAGI. The ends lost 8 bases at V and 5 bases at J; junction bases unmatched: 8. The CDR3 loop is CASRRQGGNEKLFF. As DNA, the CDR3 is TGTGCCAGCCGCCGCCAGGGGGGGAATGAAAAACTGTTTTTT.

The chain links TRBV30 to TRBJ2-7; 10 nucleotides line up with TRBD2. Unmatched junction bases numbered 7, after V lost 0 bases and J lost 8 bases. CDR3 length: 14 amino acids. Germline CDR1 and CDR2: GTSNPN and SVGIG (reference sequence). The CDR3 loop reads CAWSVLAGSTKQYF. The DNA for the CDR3 is TGTGCCTGGAGTGTACTAGCGGGATCTACGAAGCAGTACTTC.

The J gene is TRBJ2-3, the V gene TRBV19; 8 bases agree with TRBD1. With V trimmed by 6 bases and J by 4 bases, 6 bases remained unmatched. Germline V CDR1 and CDR2: LNHDA, SQIVND (reference sequence). The CDR3 sequence is 14 residues long. CDR3 DNA: TGTGCCAGTAGAGACAGGGGTAACGCAGATACGCAGTATTTT. It specifies CASRDRGNADTQYF. The variable domain in full, completed from reference TRBV19 and TRBJ2-3, reads DGGITQSPKYLFRKEGQNVTLSCEQNLNHDAMYWYRQDPGQGLRLIYYSQIVNDFQKGDIAEGYSVSREKKESFPLTVTSAQKNPTAFYLCASRDRGNADTQYFGPGTRLTVL.

By its share, this clone is medium-sized (0.01 to 0.1%). The chain carries TRBV10-3 and TRBJ2-7; 10 bases are shared with TRBD2. V shed 9 bases and J 3 bases; nucleotides not matched to a gene: 8. Germline CDR1 ENHRY, CDR2 SYGVKD. The CDR3 contains 14 residues. CDR3 DNA sequence: TGTGCCATTAGCTTAGCGGGAGGTTTCTACGAGCAGTACTTC. Its protein product is CAISLAGGFYEQYF.

V gene TRBV27 combines with J gene TRBJ2-2, with 11 positions matching TRBD2. The CDR3 covers 18 residues. The germline gives CDR1 MNHEY, CDR2 SMNVEV (reference sequence). V was pared by 5 bases and J by 0 bases, with 8 bases of the junction left unmatched. CDR3 sequence: CASSAQPGLAANTGELFF. In DNA form, the CDR3 reads TGTGCCAGCAGTGCCCAACCGGGACTAGCGGCGAACACCGGGGAGCTGTTTTTT.

This clone was detected a few times. CDR3 loop: CASSIGQGAYGYTF. CDR3 sequence (DNA): TGTGCCAGCAGTATCGGACAGGGGGCATATGGCTACACCTTC. The chain couples TRBV7-9 to TRBJ1-2; 11 positions agree with TRBD1. V trimming: 6 bases; J trimming: 5 bases; junction bases outside the gene matches: 5. The germline gives CDR1 SEHNR, CDR2 FQNEAQ (reference sequence). This CDR3 has 14 residues.

This rearrangement joins TRBV5-8 to TRBJ2-5, with 13 bases matching TRBD2. V dropped 5 bases and J dropped 6; count of bases not matched to a gene: 10. The germline V gene encodes CDR1 SGHTS and CDR2 YDEGEE. This CDR3 is built from 16 residues. CDR3 sequence reads: CASRFGTSGKGKTQYF. CDR3 nucleotide sequence: TGTGCCAGCAGATTTGGGACTAGCGGGAAAGGAAAGACCCAGTACTTC. The whole variable domain, filled in from reference TRBV5-8 and TRBJ2-5, reads EAGVTQSPTHLIKTRGQQATLRCSPISGHTSVYWYQQALGLGLQFLLWYDEGEERNRGNFPPRFSGRQFPNYSSELNVNALELEDSALYLCASRFGTSGKGKTQYFGPGTRLLVL.

V is TRBV19 and J is TRBJ2-6; no definite D call. Germline CDR1 reads LNHDA; CDR2 reads SQIVND (reference sequence). The CDR3 covers 16 residues. V lost 7 bases and J lost 0, with 13 bases in between. CDR3 nucleotides: TGTGCCAGTAATGAATTCCCAAGCTCTGGGGCCAACGTCCTGACTTTC. Its translation: CASNEFPSSGANVLTF.

This sequence joins TRBV6-5 and TRBJ2-7; no definite D call. This CDR3 region has 13 residues. Germline V gene data show CDR1 as MNHEY and CDR2 as SVGAGI. V was trimmed by 2 bases and J by 6 bases, leaving 11 bases between them. The CDR3 here is CASSYTLDFEQYF. CDR3 DNA: TGTGCCAGCAGTTACACCCTCGACTTCGAGCAGTACTTC.

The chain combines TRBV10-3 with TRBJ2-3, with TRBD2 as a possible D gene (6 bases). Trimming shortened V by 10 bases and J by 4 bases, and 9 bases separated the two germline ends. This CDR3 is built from 11 residues. CDR1 ENHRY and CDR2 SYGVKD come from the germline V gene. The CDR3 sequence is CATGLADTQYF. The DNA for the CDR3 is TGTGCCACGGGACTTGCAGATACGCAGTATTTT.